This passage covers 11 T cell receptor beta chains from one sample sequenced in a study of PD-L1 blockade in urothelial cancer. Documented time point: pretreatment peripheral blood. Sequenced by immunoSEQ multiplex PCR; TCRdb stores in-frame clones only, minus some. This sample has around 100,000 clones, with over 75% found just once. The sample was PBMCs, taken around atezolizumab (anti-PD-L1) treatment. These receptors were taken from a man between 60 and 75 years old with urothelial cancer.

Here the CDR3 reads CATSRAGGQETQYF. CDR3 nucleotides: TGTGCCACCAGCAGGGCCGGGGGCCAAGAGACCCAGTACTTC. The V gene is TRBV15, the J gene TRBJ2-5; D may be TRBD2 (6 bases). The V gene lost 3 bases and the J gene lost 1 base, with 9 bases spanning the gap. The CDR3 extends over 14 amino acids. Germline CDR1 is LNHNV and CDR2 is YYDKDF (reference sequence).

Points on this clone: At one end the junction does not follow the germline gene, possibly because of a read error. V and J are TRBV6-1 and TRBJ1-2; D possibly corresponds to TRBD1 (5 bases). The CDR3 spans 11 residues. CDR1 and CDR2 from the germline V gene are MNHNS and SASEGT. CDR3 region: CASTGNSGYTF. CDR3 DNA: TGTGCCAGCACAGGGAACTCTGGCTACACCTTC.

Notes on this clone: The DNA is omitted, as the CDR3 cannot be located on it reliably, and the CDR3 follows TCRdb's listing. The chain recombines TRBV7-9 with TRBJ1-6; the DNA was not compared with TRBD1, the D call given in the table. The CDR3 length equals 15 residues, ends included. Germline V gene sequence: CDR1 SEHNR, CDR2 FQNEAQ (reference sequence). The CDR3 region is CASSFGPGIDSPLHF.

The J gene is TRBJ1-3, the V gene TRBV28, with D perhaps TRBD1 (6 bases). Germline V lookup: CDR1 MDHEN, CDR2 SYDVKM. CDR3 size: 13 residues. Between the trimmed V and J ends, which lost 10 bases and 2 bases, there was a span of 12 bases. CDR3 DNA: TGTGCCACTCTTGGGACAACTGGAAACACCATATATTTT. This encodes CATLGTTGNTIYF.

The chain has TRBV6-5 and TRBJ2-1; 8 bases align to TRBD2. With 7 bases clipped from V and 2 bases from J, the junction kept 4 bases outside the gene matches. The germline gives CDR1 MNHEY, CDR2 SVGAGI. The length of the CDR3 is 14 residues. In DNA form, the CDR3 reads TGTGCCAGCACCGCGGGGGGAACCTACAATGAGCAGTTCTTC. This sequence encodes CASTAGGTYNEQFF.

The rearrangement uses TRBV19 and TRBJ1-1, with a possible D match to TRBD1 (6 bases). CDR1 and CDR2 from the germline V gene are LNHDA and SQIVND (reference sequence). The V end was cut by 6 bases, the J end by 0 bases, with 14 bases between. The CDR3 length is 15 residues. CDR3 residues: CASSLGQLMNTEAFF. The CDR3 DNA sequence: TGTGCCAGTAGCCTTGGACAGCTGATGAACACTGAAGCTTTCTTT.

The rearrangement uses TRBV5-4 and TRBJ2-3; 11 bases match TRBD2. The V segment lost 3 bases and the J segment 0 bases; nucleotides outside the gene matches: 3. The germline CDR1 and CDR2 sequences are SGHNT and YYREEE (reference sequence). The CDR3 sequence is 16 residues long. This CDR3 reads CASSSRTSGSTDTQYF. The CDR3 bases are TGTGCCAGCAGCTCAAGGACTAGCGGGAGCACAGATACGCAGTATTTT.

This chain connects TRBV5-1 to TRBJ2-7, with TRBD1 matching 8 bases. The CDR3 covers 14 residues. J gave up 5 bases and V 5 bases, and 9 bases lay outside the gene matches. CDR1 is SGHRS, CDR2 YFSETQ, per germline. DNA of the CDR3: TGCGCCAGCAGGCCCGGACAGGGTCGGCACGAGCAGTACTTC. Protein sequence: CASRPGQGRHEQYF.

V is TRBV28 and J is TRBJ1-1, with D tentatively TRBD1 (5 bases). Germline V gene lookup returns CDR1 MDHEN and CDR2 SYDVKM. The CDR3 spans 12 residues. Between the trimmed V and J ends, which lost 11 bases and 1 base, there was a span of 11 bases. The CDR3 DNA reads TGTGCCGGTAAGGACAAGAACACTGAAGCTTTCTTT. It yields the protein CAGKDKNTEAFF.

This rearrangement joins TRBV6-1 to TRBJ1-5; 10 bases line up with TRBD1. The CDR3 totals 17 residues. V lost 3 bases to trimming and J lost 1 base; unmatched junction nucleotides: 6. Germline V lookup: CDR1 MNHNS, CDR2 SASEGT. CDR3 in DNA: TGTGCCAGCAGTGACCGACAGGGGGCGCGGAGCAATCAGCCCCAGCATTTT. This sequence encodes CASSDRQGARSNQPQHF.

Here the CDR3 reads CASSLYGRGALEPQHF. DNA for the CDR3: TGTGCCAGCAGTTTATATGGCAGGGGAGCCCTGGAGCCCCAGCATTTT. The gene calls are TRBV28 and TRBJ1-5; D possibly corresponds to TRBD1 (6 bases). The CDR3 contains 16 residues. Germline CDR1 MDHEN, CDR2 SYDVKM. V lost 1 base, J lost 8 bases, and 18 bases lay in between.